This entry lists 20 T cell receptor beta chains sequenced from one sample in a study of T-cell reconstitution after alpha-beta-depleted transplantation in children. Unique molecular identifiers were incorporated into the prepared TCRbeta library. TCRdb recomputed calls from the PCR reads with MiXCR, one row per CDR3 protein. The table shows about 580,000 distinct CDR3 sequences, with roughly 24% occurring only once. The starting material was PBMCs, mostly from graft donor cells, obtained 360 days after TCRalphabeta/CD19-depleted stem cell transplant. The receptors derive from a boy less than two years old who had a stem cell transplant for acute myeloid leukemia, so the T cells may come from the graft donor.

The sample holds many counts of this clonotype. V gene TRBV11-2 combines with J gene TRBJ1-4; 7 nucleotides line up with TRBD1. Trimming removed 4 bases from V and 11 bases from J; junction bases left unmatched: 13. There are 15 residues in the CDR3. The germline V gene encodes CDR1 SGHAT and CDR2 FQNNGV. CDR3 sequence (DNA): TGTGCCAGCAGCTCCACACCCAGACAGGGTGCTAAACTGTTTTTT. Encoded protein: CASSSTPRQGAKLFF.

This clonotype was counted at least ten times. The rearrangement uses TRBV29-1 and TRBJ2-1, with D perhaps being TRBD1 or TRBD2 (5 bases each). The V and J ends lost 4 bases and 7 bases respectively, with 17 bases between them. Germline V CDR1 and CDR2: SQVTM, ANQGSEA. The CDR3 spans 14 residues. CDR3 coding DNA: TGCAGCGTTGTCTCATGGCAGGGCGGGAATGAGCAGTTCTTC. This translates into CSVVSWQGGNEQFF.

This clonotype was detected many times. The chain recombines TRBV19 with TRBJ2-4, with D maybe TRBD2 (6 bases). Germline V gene data show CDR1 as LNHDA and CDR2 as SQIVND (reference sequence). Trimming took 5 bases from V and 0 from J, leaving 8 bases between them. The CDR3 spans 14 residues. In nucleotides, the CDR3 is TGTGCCAGTAGTGCGGGACTAGCCAAAAACATTCAGTACTTC. Protein: CASSAGLAKNIQYF.

This clonotype was detected many times. CDR3 protein: CSATKGGNFEQYF. The CDR3 bases are TGCAGTGCTACGAAAGGAGGGAACTTTGAGCAGTACTTC. The V and J genes are TRBV20-1 and TRBJ2-7; TRBD2 is a possible D gene (6 bases). The germline V and J ends were trimmed by 4 bases and 7 bases, with 17 bases remaining between them. The CDR3 is 13 amino acids. The germline V gene encodes CDR1 DFQATT and CDR2 SNEGSKA (reference sequence).

This clonotype came up many times. This chain joins TRBV5-4 and TRBJ1-2; maybe TRBD1 (6 bases). The CDR3 has 14 amino acids. CDR1 is SGHNT, CDR2 YYREEE, per germline (reference sequence). V was clipped by 2 bases and J by 6 bases, with 14 bases between them. Here the CDR3 reads CASSFLTPGDGYTF. The CDR3 nucleotides are TGTGCCAGCAGCTTTTTAACCCCAGGGGATGGCTACACCTTC.

The chain joins TRBV6-5 to TRBJ2-6, with a possible D match to TRBD1 (6 bases). Germline V lookup: CDR1 MNHEY, CDR2 SVGAGI. V gave up 3 bases and J gave up 0 bases, with 9 bases separating them. This CDR3 is 16 amino acids long. For the CDR3, the DNA is TGTGCCAGCAGTTATCTGGACAGCTCTGGGGCCAACGTCCTGACTTTC. This codes for CASSYLDSSGANVLTF.

This clonotype has more than one count but fewer than ten. This chain links TRBV12-3 or TRBV12-4 with TRBJ2-2, with D hard to call. The CDR3 has 15 amino acids. Trimming shortened V by 4 bases and J by 0 bases, and 9 bases separated the two germline ends. The CDR3 protein is CASSSRAPNTGELFF. The CDR3, as DNA: TGTGCCAGCAGTTCCCGGGCCCCGAACACCGGGGAGCTGTTTTTT.

To note about this clonotype: Relative to the germline gene, one junction end is altered; a read error may explain this. This chain links TRBV29-1 with TRBJ2-3; D unresolved. Germline assignment: CDR1 SQVTM and CDR2 ANQGSEA. The CDR3 is 16 amino acids. CDR3 residues: CSVKDARAANTDAQYF. The DNA for the CDR3 is TGCAGCGTTAAGGATGCACGGGCTGCAAACACAGATGCGCAGTATTTT.

This chain links TRBV7-2 with TRBJ2-5, with 8 bases lining up with TRBD2. Germline-derived CDR1 and CDR2 are SGHTA and FQGNSA. V dropped 2 bases and J dropped 2; count of bases not matched to a gene: 7. The length of the CDR3 is 16 residues. The CDR3 coding sequence is TGTGCCAGCAGCTTACGAGCGGGGGCCCTTCAAGAGACCCAGTACTTC. As protein: CASSLRAGALQETQYF. The whole variable domain, remainder taken from reference TRBV7-2 and TRBJ2-5, is GAGVSQSPSNKVTEKGKDVELRCDPISGHTALYWYRQSLGQGLEFLIYFQGNSAPDKSGLPSDRFSAERTGGSVSTLTIQRTQQEDSAVYLCASSLRAGALQETQYFGPGTRLLVL.

This clonotype was seen repeatedly, ten times or more. V usage is TRBV7-9 and J usage is TRBJ2-7, with D perhaps TRBD1 or TRBD2 (5 bases each). CDR1 is SEHNR and CDR2 is FQNEAQ in the germline V gene (reference sequence). The CDR3 covers 13 residues. Trimming took 2 bases from V and 7 from J, leaving 12 bases between them. CDR3 sequence reads: CASSLISGSEQYF. The CDR3 DNA reads TGTGCCAGCAGCTTAATCTCAGGGAGTGAGCAGTACTTC.

The chain uses TRBV7-6 and TRBJ2-3; possibly TRBD2 for D (6 bases). The CDR3 totals 15 residues. V was trimmed by 5 bases and J by 2 bases, leaving 14 bases between them. In germline, CDR1 is SGHVS, CDR2 FNYEAQ. The chain's CDR3 is CASSGGWELTDTQYF. The CDR3 bases are TGTGCCAGCAGCGGGGGGTGGGAGCTCACAGATACGCAGTATTTT.

On this clonotype: The CDR3 ends on some other residue instead of the conserved phenylalanine or tryptophan, so this is likely a read error. V and J are TRBV30 and TRBJ1-5; a weak D match, TRBD1 (6 bases). Germline V lookup: CDR1 GTSNPN, CDR2 SVGIG (reference sequence). Trimming removed 6 bases at V and 3 bases at J, with 9 bases between. This CDR3 is 12 amino acids long. CDR3 nucleotides: TGTGCCTGCGGACAGTCCAATCAGCCCCAGCATTAT. Its translation is CACGQSNQPQHY.

V and J are TRBV12-3 or TRBV12-4 and TRBJ2-2; either TRBD1 or TRBD2 may fit D (5 bases each). This CDR3 has 15 residues. The germline V and J ends were trimmed by 3 bases and 1 base, with 9 bases remaining between them. The DNA of the CDR3 is TGTGCCAGCAGTTTTGGGACCGAGAACACCGGGGAGCTGTTTTTT. It codes for CASSFGTENTGELFF.

The chain joins TRBV29-1 to TRBJ2-5; 7 nucleotides match TRBD1. The CDR3 runs 13 residues. Germline V gene data show CDR1 as SQVTM and CDR2 as ANQGSEA. Losses at the gene ends were 4 bases for V and 3 bases for J; bases not matched to a gene: 5. The CDR3 is CSVVGTEKETQYF. CDR3 nucleotide sequence: TGCAGCGTTGTAGGGACAGAAAAAGAGACCCAGTACTTC.

This clonotype was seen many times. The chain uses TRBV11-2 and TRBJ2-5, with D possibly TRBD2 on 7 matching bases. The V and J ends lost 3 bases and 0 bases respectively, with 23 bases between them. This CDR3 has 19 residues. Germline lookup yields CDR1 SGHAT and CDR2 FQNNGV. DNA for the CDR3: TGTGCCAGCAGCTTTACCGCGGGGGCGAGAGCCCTGTACCAAGAGACCCAGTACTTC. Protein: CASSFTAGARALYQETQYF.

V usage is TRBV28 and J usage is TRBJ1-2, with TRBD1 as a possible D gene (5 bases). This CDR3 is 15 amino acids long. The germline CDR1 and CDR2 sequences are MDHEN and SYDVKM. V was clipped by 1 base and J by 0 bases, with 9 bases between them. CDR3 nucleotide sequence: TGTGCCAGCAGTTTATTCGACAGCCCTAACTATGGCTACACCTTC. This sequence encodes CASSLFDSPNYGYTF.

This clonotype was seen ten or more times. The genes are TRBV20-1 and TRBJ2-5; D might be TRBD1 or TRBD2, each matching 5 bases. The CDR3 has 15 amino acids. The germline gives CDR1 DFQATT, CDR2 SNEGSKA (reference sequence). Trimming took 6 bases from V and 1 from J, leaving 18 bases between them. This CDR3 reads CSAATGPVIQETQYF. CDR3 nucleotides: TGCAGTGCAGCAACGGGGCCAGTAATCCAAGAGACCCAGTACTTC.

This clonotype appeared a few times. V and J are TRBV29-1 and TRBJ1-1; maybe TRBD1 (5 bases). The ends were cut back, 4 bases at V and 0 bases at J, with 12 bases in the middle. Germline-derived CDR1 and CDR2 are SQVTM and ANQGSEA. This CDR3 contains 14 residues. CDR3: CSVVPRGMNTEAFF. CDR3 DNA: TGCAGCGTTGTACCTAGGGGTATGAACACTGAAGCTTTCTTT.

The chain combines TRBV19 with TRBJ2-6; D remains ambiguous. The CDR3 totals 15 residues. The germline V and J ends were trimmed by 2 bases and 0 bases, with 5 bases remaining between them. CDR1 and CDR2 from the germline V gene are LNHDA and SQIVND (reference sequence). In DNA, the CDR3 is TGTGCCAGTAGTATACCCAGCTCTGGGGCCAACGTCCTGACTTTC. Encoded protein: CASSIPSSGANVLTF.

This clonotype was seen ten or more times. The rearrangement links TRBV11-2 to TRBJ2-3, with D possibly being TRBD1 (6 bases). Trimming took off 0 bases at V and 0 bases at J, with 10 bases between the two ends. CDR3 length: 16 residues. Per the germline V gene, CDR1 is SGHAT and CDR2 is FQNNGV. CDR3 residues: CASSLDQGPSTDTQYF. The CDR3 DNA follows: TGTGCCAGCAGCTTAGATCAGGGGCCGAGCACAGATACGCAGTATTTT.